This is a list of T cell receptor beta chains from one sample in a study of cytomegalovirus exposure and HLA in healthy donors. The table came from immunoSEQ multiplex PCR; TCRdb's copy has only in-frame clones and leaves some out. The sample consists of approximately 200,000 clones, about four fifths of them appearing once. Specimen: PBMCs. Every receptor here comes from a girl aged 10 to 17 in good health and CMV-seropositive. CDR3s include the opening cysteine and the closing phenylalanine or tryptophan. The D gene is left open where the match is weak. Only some rows state a clone size, as once, few, many or a class for expanded clones.

J gene: TRBJ1-2; clone size: .; D gene: .; V gene: TRBV4-2; CDR3 DNA: TGTGCCAGCAGCCAAGATCTGTCGGACAGTTGGTATGGCTACACCTTC; CDR3 protein: CASSQDLSDSWYGYTF
J gene: TRBJ1-2; clone size: .; D gene: .; V gene: TRBV18; CDR3 DNA: TGTGCCAGCTCACCATCGGGGTCGAGCTATGGCTACACCTTC; CDR3 protein: CASSPSGSSYGYTF
J gene: TRBJ1-3; clone size: .; D gene: .; V gene: TRBV7-9; CDR3 DNA: TGTGCCAACAGCTTATCGGAGGGAGGAAACACCATATATTTT; CDR3 protein: CANSLSEGGNTIYF
J gene: TRBJ1-3; clone size: .; D gene: .; V gene: TRBV9; CDR3 DNA: TGTGCCAGCAGCGTAGGTGGTACAGGAAACACCATATATTTT; CDR3 protein: CASSVGGTGNTIYF
J gene: TRBJ2-2; clone size: .; D gene: .; V gene: TRBV11-3; CDR3 DNA: TGTGCCAGCAGCTTTATAGGAGGGGTGAACACCGGGGAGCTGTTTTTT; CDR3 protein: CASSFIGGVNTGELFF
J gene: TRBJ1-5; clone size: .; D gene: .; V gene: TRBV4-1; CDR3 DNA: TGCGCCAGCAGCCAAGGGACAGACAATCAGCCCCAGCATTTT; CDR3 protein: CASSQGTDNQPQHF
J gene: TRBJ2-7; clone size: .; D gene: .; V gene: TRBV7-2; CDR3 DNA: TGTGCCAGCAGCTCATACAGGAGCTCCTACGAGCAGTACTTC; CDR3 protein: CASSSYRSSYEQYF
J gene: TRBJ1-1; clone size: few; D gene: .; V gene: TRBV27; CDR3 DNA: TGTGCCAGCAGGCTCGCTGCGGGGGTGAACACTGAAGCTTTCTTT; CDR3 protein: CASRLAAGVNTEAFF
J gene: TRBJ2-7; clone size: .; D gene: .; V gene: TRBV11-3; CDR3 DNA: TGTGCCAGCAGTAGGGAGATAGAGCAGTACTTC; CDR3 protein: CASSREIEQYF
J gene: TRBJ2-3; clone size: few; D gene: TRBD1; V gene: TRBV7-6; CDR3 DNA: TGTGCCAGCAGCTCCACGGGACAGGGGGCCACAGATACGCAGTATTTT; CDR3 protein: CASSSTGQGATDTQYF
J gene: TRBJ1-1; clone size: .; D gene: .; V gene: TRBV7-9; CDR3 DNA: TGTGCCAGCAGTTTCGCAGAGAACACTGAAGCTTTCTTT; CDR3 protein: CASSFAENTEAFF
J gene: TRBJ1-5; clone size: .; D gene: TRBD1; V gene: TRBV28; CDR3 DNA: TGTGCCACCAACGGCGGGGGGCAGGGGGTCAATCAGCCCCAGCATTTT; CDR3 protein: CATNGGGQGVNQPQHF
J gene: TRBJ2-5; clone size: .; D gene: .; V gene: TRBV7-8; CDR3 DNA: TGTGCCAGCAGCTCACGCGGGGTTGAGACCCAGTACTTC; CDR3 protein: CASSSRGVETQYF
J gene: TRBJ1-2; clone size: .; D gene: .; V gene: TRBV5-6; CDR3 DNA: TGTGCCAGCAGCTTGGCGACAGACTACTATGGCTACACCTTC; CDR3 protein: CASSLATDYYGYTF